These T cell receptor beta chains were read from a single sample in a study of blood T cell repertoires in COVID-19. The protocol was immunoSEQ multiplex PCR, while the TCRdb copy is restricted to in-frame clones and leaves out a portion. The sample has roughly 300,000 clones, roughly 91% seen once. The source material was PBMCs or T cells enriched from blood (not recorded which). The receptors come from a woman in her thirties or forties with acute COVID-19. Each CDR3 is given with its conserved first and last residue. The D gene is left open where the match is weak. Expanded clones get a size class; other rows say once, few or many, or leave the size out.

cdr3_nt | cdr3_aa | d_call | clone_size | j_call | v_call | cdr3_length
TGTGCCACCAGTGACCCGGACAGGGGTCTTAGCCAGCAGTTCTTC | CATSDPDRGLSQQFF | TRBD1 | - | TRBJ2-1 | TRBV24-1 | 15
TGTGCCAGCAACAGGGGTCGTAATGAAAAACTGTTTTTT | CASNRGRNEKLFF | TRBD1 | once | TRBJ1-4 | TRBV2 | 13
TGTGCCAGCAGCTTAACACCAGGGAGGCACGAGCAGTACTTC | CASSLTPGRHEQYF | - | - | TRBJ2-7 | TRBV7-8 | 14
TGTGCCACCAGTGATTTCGAACAGAATGAGCAGTTCTTC | CATSDFEQNEQFF | - | - | TRBJ2-1 | TRBV24-1 | 13
TGTGCCAGCAGCGTAGATCCACTAGCCCCAGATACGCAGTATTTT | CASSVDPLAPDTQYF | - | - | TRBJ2-3 | TRBV9 | 15
TGTGCCATCAGTGATTCCGGGTTTAACGAGCAGTACTTC | CAISDSGFNEQYF | - | - | TRBJ2-7 | TRBV10-3 | 13
TGTGCCAGCAGCTTAAGACAGGCCTCCTACAATGAGCAGTTCTTC | CASSLRQASYNEQFF | - | - | TRBJ2-1 | TRBV7-3 | 15
TGTGCCAGCAGTGAAGGGACTCCTGCTGAAGCTTTCTTT | CASSEGTPAEAFF | - | - | TRBJ1-1 | TRBV2 | 13
TGTGCCAGCAGTGAAGGGCAGGGTAGGTACGAGCAGTACTTC | CASSEGQGRYEQYF | - | - | TRBJ2-7 | TRBV2 | 14
TGTGCCAGCAGCTTATTAAGGGACTCGGCATATGGCTACACCTTC | CASSLLRDSAYGYTF | - | - | TRBJ1-2 | TRBV7-9 | 15
TGTGCCAGCAGTTACCGCGGGTTAGCTCGGCACGAGCAGTACTTC | CASSYRGLARHEQYF | - | - | TRBJ2-7 | TRBV6-5 | 15
TGTGCCAGCAGCTCCTACAGGGTTTCTAATGAAAAACTGTTTTTT | CASSSYRVSNEKLFF | - | - | TRBJ1-4 | TRBV11-3 | 15